This T cell receptor beta chain was captured in a study of blood T cell repertoires in COVID-19. Study background: Samples came from the United States, Italy and Spain, spanning acute and convalescent COVID-19.

Generated by immunoSEQ multiplex PCR, the TCRdb table keeps only in-frame clones and is missing some. The profile shows over 70,000 clones, more than 70% of them singletons. V gave up 3 bases and J gave up 5 bases; unmatched junction bases: 5. The CDR3 extends over 15 amino acids. Germline V CDR1 and CDR2: SEHNR, FQNEAQ (reference sequence). The source material was peripheral blood. The chain employs TRBV7-9 and TRBJ2-1; 9 bases are shared with TRBD2. This clonotype was sampled from a man older than 75 with acute or convalescent COVID-19. In DNA, the CDR3 is TGTGCCAGCAGCTTCCGACTAGCGGAGAACAATGAGCAGTTCTTC. Its protein is CASSFRLAENNEQFF.